The 10 T cell receptor beta chains presented below share a single source sample, sequenced in a study of blood T cell repertoires in COVID-19. Using immunoSEQ multiplex PCR, the repertoire was profiled, and TCRdb retains in-frame clones only, with some absent. The sample includes about 440,000 clones, around 90% of them seen just once. The sequenced sample consisted of PBMCs or T cells enriched from blood (not recorded which). These receptors all stem from a young man who had recovered from COVID-19.

The rearrangement links TRBV28 to TRBJ1-2; 7 bases fit TRBD1. The CDR3 is 15 amino acids. With 4 bases clipped from V and 6 bases from J, the junction kept 11 bases outside the gene matches. Germline V CDR1 and CDR2: MDHEN, SYDVKM. The CDR3 DNA follows: TGTGCCAGCAGTTCATACACTCAACAGGGGAATGGCTACACCTTC. It is translated as CASSSYTQQGNGYTF.

Comment on this clone: One end of the junction does not line up with germline, which may come from a read error. J is TRBJ1-2 and V is TRBV6-1; 7 bases line up with TRBD1. This CDR3 has 13 residues. Germline V gives CDR1 MNHNS, CDR2 SASEGT. The CDR3 spells CASREGTVYGYTF. The CDR3 DNA reads as TGTGCCAGCAGAGAAGGGACAGTCTATGGCTACACCTTC.

Note on this clone: The sample contains more than one DNA sequence encoding this CDR3. This chain connects TRBV21-1 to TRBJ1-3. TRBV21-1 is given as a pseudogene. CDR3 length: 20 residues. The CDR3 DNA reads as TGTGCCAGTAGCAAAGAGGCTGAGCCCCGATCAGGGACTTCTGGAAACACCATATATTTT. This gives the protein CASSKEAEPRSGTSGNTIYF.

The gene calls are TRBV6-5 and TRBJ2-1; 7 bases match TRBD1. V trimming: 5 bases; J trimming: 1 base; junction bases outside the gene matches: 5. Germline V gives CDR1 MNHEY, CDR2 SVGAGI. The CDR3 runs 15 residues. The CDR3 reads CASSKQGRSYNEQFF. The CDR3, as DNA: TGTGCCAGCAGTAAACAGGGGAGATCCTACAATGAGCAGTTCTTC.

The chain combines TRBV2 with TRBJ2-7; no clear D gene. V lost 7 bases and J 3 bases, leaving 7 bases between the germline ends. Germline CDR1 and CDR2: SNHLY and FYNNEI. The CDR3 totals 11 residues. The CDR3 loop reads CASTSFYEQYF. The DNA for the CDR3 is TGTGCCAGCACCAGTTTCTACGAGCAGTACTTC.

This chain connects TRBV11-2 to TRBJ1-2; 9 positions agree with TRBD1. CDR1 is SGHAT and CDR2 is FQNNGV in the germline V gene. This CDR3 region has 17 residues. With V trimmed by 4 bases and J by 0 bases, 9 bases remained unmatched. The CDR3 DNA is TGTGCCAGCAGCTACCCCGGGACAGGGATAGCTAACTATGGCTACACCTTC. Protein sequence: CASSYPGTGIANYGYTF.

J is TRBJ1-3 and V is TRBV18, with D perhaps matching TRBD1 (6 bases). The CDR3 sequence is 13 residues long. Germline lookup yields CDR1 KGHSH and CDR2 LQKENI. V lost 6 bases and J lost 8, with 14 bases in between. CDR3 sequence: CASSQDRRDTIYF. CDR3 in DNA: TGTGCCAGCTCCCAGGACAGACGGGACACCATATATTTT.

The V and J genes are TRBV28 and TRBJ1-5; 10 bases fit TRBD1. This CDR3 is built from 14 residues. Germline trimming cut 6 bases from V and 6 bases from J; bases unmatched to any gene: 5. Germline V lookup: CDR1 MDHEN, CDR2 SYDVKM. Written as DNA, the CDR3 is TGTGCCAGCAGGCGACAGGGGGCTCTTCAGCCCCAGCATTTT. The encoded protein is CASRRQGALQPQHF.

This chain joins TRBV19 and TRBJ1-1, with 9 bases lining up with TRBD1. From germline, CDR1 is LNHDA and CDR2 SQIVND (reference sequence). Unmatched junction bases numbered 8, after V lost 6 bases and J lost 6 bases. The CDR3 is 14 amino acids. CDR3 coding DNA: TGTGCCAGTAGCAGGGACAGGGCGAAAGCTGAAGCTTTCTTT. Translated, it gives CASSRDRAKAEAFF.

The DNA for the CDR3 is TGTGCCAGCAGCCCAGGACAGGCAAATAATTCACCCCTCCACTTT. Translating gives CASSPGQANNSPLHF. The chain uses TRBV5-5 and TRBJ1-6; 7 nucleotides match TRBD1. V lost 4 bases, J lost 5 bases, and 6 bases stayed unmatched. CDR3 size: 15 residues. The germline CDR1 and CDR2 sequences are SGHKS and YYEKEE (reference sequence).